Each of the 14 T cell receptor beta chains below was sequenced from the same sample in a study of spatial heterogeneity in lung cancer. TCRdb analysed the 5' RACE reads with MiXCR anew, one entry per CDR3 protein. The table includes about 22,000 distinct CDR3 sequences, about 5.8% detected once. Time point defined: sample taken at primary tumor resection. The specimen comprised PBMCs, sampled at surgery. The receptors here all came from a male donor with early-stage non-small cell lung cancer.

In the case of this clonotype: A much larger clone sits a single nucleotide away, making a read error possible. The rearrangement joins TRBV7-8 to TRBJ2-5, with TRBD2 identical over 7 bases. This CDR3 region has 14 residues. Trimming took 5 bases from V and 3 from J; bases not matched to a gene: 6. Per germline, CDR1 SGHVS and CDR2 FQNEAQ. The CDR3 DNA follows: TGTGCCAGCAGCCCGGGACGGGGGGAAGAGACCCAGTACTTC. Encoded protein: CASSPGRGEETQYF.

At least ten counts were recorded for this clonotype. The V gene is TRBV12-3 or TRBV12-4, the J gene TRBJ2-1, with 7 bases lining up with TRBD2. CDR3 size: 14 residues. The V gene end was trimmed by 4 bases and the J gene end by 4 bases; junction bases not matched to a gene: 4. CDR3 nucleotide sequence: TGTGCCAGCAGTTCGACTAGCCGATACAATGAGCAGTTCTTC. This encodes CASSSTSRYNEQFF.

This clonotype was recorded at least ten times. In DNA form, the CDR3 reads TGTGCCAGCAGCTTTCTAGCGGGGACCTTCAATGAGCAGTTCTTC. Encoded protein: CASSFLAGTFNEQFF. This chain joins TRBV5-5 and TRBJ2-1; 9 bases align to TRBD2. Germline V lookup: CDR1 SGHKS, CDR2 YYEKEE (reference sequence). The CDR3 length is 15 residues. V was clipped by 2 bases and J by 6 bases; unmatched bases: 6.

This clonotype was seen at least ten times. The junction departs from the called germline gene at one end, perhaps through a read error. V is TRBV28 and J is TRBJ2-7; no clear D gene. Germline V gives CDR1 MDHEN, CDR2 SYDVKM. The CDR3 contains 12 residues. The CDR3 reads CASRSTGTSLFF. CDR3 coding DNA: TGTGCCAGCAGGAGCACCGGCACCAGCCTCTTTTTC.

This rearrangement joins TRBV7-2 to TRBJ2-5; 11 nucleotides line up with TRBD1. Per the germline V gene, CDR1 is SGHTA and CDR2 is FQGNSA. J was trimmed by 4 bases and V by 5 bases; bases with no gene match: 6. The length of the CDR3 is 15 residues. This CDR3 reads CASSLFGTGGETQYF. As DNA, the CDR3 is TGTGCCAGCAGCCTTTTTGGGACAGGGGGAGAGACCCAGTACTTC.

This clonotype was counted many times. The CDR3 DNA reads TGTGCCAGCAGTCCCGGGACAGCACCAACCAAAAACATTCAGTACTTC. Encoded protein: CASSPGTAPTKNIQYF. This chain links TRBV6-5 with TRBJ2-4, with 7 nucleotides matching TRBD1. Germline CDR1 and CDR2: MNHEY and SVGAGI. The CDR3 length is 16 residues. Trimming took 5 bases from V and 2 from J; bases not matched to a gene: 9.

The V and J genes are TRBV12-3 or TRBV12-4 and TRBJ2-3; D not certain. V was cut by 8 bases and J by 2 bases, with 14 bases left in between. The CDR3 consists of 14 residues. The CDR3, as DNA: TGTGCCAGCCACCGGGCCCCGGTCACAGATACGCAGTATTTT. This gives the protein CASHRAPVTDTQYF.

This clonotype showed up many times. The gene calls are TRBV27 and TRBJ2-2; the match to TRBD1 covers 8 bases. V lost 7 bases to trimming and J lost 5 bases; unmatched junction nucleotides: 9. Germline CDR1 reads MNHEY; CDR2 reads SMNVEV (reference sequence). The CDR3 sequence is 15 residues long. CDR3 nucleotides: TGTGCCAGCAAACAGGGGGTAGCGGAGACCGGGGAGCTGTTTTTT. It encodes CASKQGVAETGELFF.

This clonotype has ten or more counts. V usage is TRBV18 and J usage is TRBJ2-1; 9 nucleotides align to TRBD2. The germline V gene has CDR1 KGHSH and CDR2 LQKENI. The CDR3 is 16 residues long. Trimming removed 5 bases from V and 7 bases from J; junction bases left unmatched: 12. This CDR3 is CASSTLQRGVRNEQFF. As DNA, the CDR3 is TGTGCCAGCTCAACCCTCCAGCGGGGGGTGAGGAATGAGCAGTTCTTC.

There are many counts of this clonotype. The V call is TRBV29-1, the J call TRBJ2-3, with 7 bases matching TRBD1. The CDR3 runs to 14 residues. V shed 3 bases and J 1 base; nucleotides not matched to a gene: 4. Germline V lookup: CDR1 SQVTM, CDR2 ANQGSEA. The CDR3 DNA reads TGCAGCGTTGAGGCCGGGACAGGCACAGATACGCAGTATTTT. It specifies CSVEAGTGTDTQYF.

This clonotype appeared many times. This chain uses TRBV7-9 with TRBJ1-1; no definite D call. V lost 5 bases and J lost 7, with 14 bases in between. The germline CDR1 and CDR2 sequences are SEHNR and FQNEAQ (reference sequence). The length of the CDR3 is 13 residues. CDR3 loop: CASSKEPKNEAFF. CDR3 coding DNA: TGTGCCAGCAGCAAAGAACCCAAAAATGAAGCTTTCTTT. Using reference TRBV7-9 and TRBJ1-1 for the parts outside the CDR3, the full variable domain is DTGVSQNPRHKITKRGQNVTFRCDPISEHNRLYWYRQTLGQGPEFLTYFQNEAQLEKSRLLSDRFSAERPKGSFSTLEIQRTEQGDSAMYLCASSKEPKNEAFFGQGTRLTVV.

This clonotype was counted ten times or more. CDR3 sequence: CASSPPFPDGYTF. CDR3 coding DNA: TGTGCCAGCAGTCCCCCCTTCCCGGATGGCTACACCTTC. The chain employs TRBV6-2 or TRBV6-3 and TRBJ1-2; D remains ambiguous. Trimming took 5 bases from V and 6 from J, leaving 13 bases between them. There are 13 residues in the CDR3. Germline V gene data show CDR1 as MNHEY and CDR2 as SVGEGT.

This chain uses TRBV19 with TRBJ2-6, with D perhaps matching TRBD2 (6 bases). This CDR3 spans 17 amino acids. Germline-derived CDR1 and CDR2 are LNHDA and SQIVND (reference sequence). Trimming pared 3 bases from V and 4 bases from J, leaving 16 bases between. CDR3 DNA: TGTGCCAGTAGTATTGGCCCGGGGGACTCAGGGGCCAACGTCCTGACTTTC. Protein product: CASSIGPGDSGANVLTF.

This clonotype was counted only a few times. This chain's CDR3 is CASSLNPGTGELFF. CDR3 DNA: TGTGCCAGCAGCCTCAACCCGGGCACCGGGGAGCTGTTTTTT. The rearrangement uses TRBV7-3 and TRBJ2-2; D unresolved. The CDR3 extends over 14 amino acids. Trimming removed 5 bases from V and 4 bases from J, with 11 bases in between. Germline V CDR1 and CDR2: SGHTA, FQGTGA.